Below, 16 T cell receptor beta chains from the same sample are listed, as sequenced in a study of T cell clonotyping in hematopoietic cell transplantation. Produced via immunoSEQ multiplex PCR; TCRdb's table is partial and in-frame only. The sample consists of 10,000 or so clones, about 90% of them appearing once. The source material was PBMCs, sampled 180 days after allogeneic stem cell transplant. These receptors were taken from a human patient who had an allogeneic stem cell transplant, so the T cells may come from the graft donor. The donor label of this sample is uncertain. Some clones in this sample may be carry-over from other donors' samples.

This chain uses TRBV9 with TRBJ1-6; D may be TRBD1 (6 bases). The V and J ends lost 3 bases and 7 bases respectively, with 11 bases between them. The CDR3 consists of 14 residues. Germline CDR1 SGDLS, CDR2 YYNGEE. CDR3 in amino acids: CASSANDRNSPLHF. The DNA of the CDR3 is TGTGCCAGCAGCGCGAATGACAGGAATTCACCCCTCCACTTT.

V usage is TRBV7-2 and J usage is TRBJ1-1; a possible D gene is TRBD1 (5 bases). The CDR3 is made up of 13 amino acids. Germline-derived CDR1 and CDR2 are SGHTA and FQGNSA. Trimming pared 1 base from V and 5 bases from J, leaving 8 bases between. The CDR3 sequence: CASSLDRRTEAFF. CDR3 nucleotides: TGTGCCAGCAGCTTAGACAGGAGGACTGAAGCTTTCTTT.

In nucleotides, the CDR3 is TGTGCCAGCAGCAAAAGGCTTCAGGGGGCAGCGGAGACCCAGTACTTC. It translates to CASSKRLQGAAETQYF. V gene TRBV5-6 combines with J gene TRBJ2-5; 8 bases agree with TRBD1. Trimming took 4 bases from V and 5 from J; bases not matched to a gene: 13. The CDR3 totals 16 residues. CDR1 is SGHDT and CDR2 is YYEEEE in the germline V gene. The entire variable domain, with the rest obtained from reference TRBV5-6 and TRBJ2-5, is as follows: DAGVTQSPTHLIKTRGQQVTLRCSPKSGHDTVSWYQQALGQGPQFIFQYYEEEERQRGNFPDRFSGHQFPNYSSELNVNALLLGDSALYLCASSKRLQGAAETQYFGPGTRLLVL.

This chain uses TRBV9 with TRBJ1-5, with D maybe TRBD1 (5 bases). This CDR3 comprises 14 residues. Germline-derived CDR1 and CDR2 are SGDLS and YYNGEE. Trimming pared 5 bases from V and 7 bases from J, leaving 16 bases between. CDR3 residues: CASSGGEGYQPQHF. The DNA for the CDR3 is TGTGCCAGCAGTGGAGGGGAGGGATACCAGCCCCAGCATTTT.

The J gene is TRBJ2-2, the V gene TRBV5-6; unclear D gene. CDR3 length: 15 residues. The germline V gene has CDR1 SGHDT and CDR2 YYEEEE. V lost 0 bases and J 5 bases, leaving 11 bases between the germline ends. CDR3 sequence (DNA): TGTGCCAGCAGCTTGGACTCAGGATGGACCGGGGAGCTGTTTTTT. This codes for CASSLDSGWTGELFF.

This chain's CDR3 is CASSSFDTEAFF. In DNA form, the CDR3 reads TGTGCCAGCAGCTCCTTTGACACTGAAGCTTTCTTT. J is TRBJ1-1 and V is TRBV11-3; D not certain. Trimming pared 4 bases from V and 3 bases from J, leaving 6 bases between. The germline CDR1 and CDR2 sequences are SGHNT and YENEEA. The CDR3 covers 12 residues.

The rearrangement joins TRBV5-1 to TRBJ2-6; 7 bases fit TRBD1. Germline loops: CDR1 SGHRS, CDR2 YFSETQ. V lost 4 bases, J lost 4 bases, and 8 bases stayed unmatched. This CDR3 comprises 16 residues. The CDR3 here is CASSHEQGSGANVLTF. The CDR3 DNA sequence: TGCGCCAGCAGCCACGAACAGGGGTCGGGGGCCAACGTCCTGACTTTC. Variable domain in full (rest from reference TRBV5-1 and TRBJ2-6): KAGVTQTPRYLIKTRGQQVTLSCSPISGHRSVSWYQQTPGQGLQFLFEYFSETQRNKGNFPGRFSGRQFSNSRSEMNVSTLELGDSALYLCASSHEQGSGANVLTFGAGSRLTVL.

The rearrangement links TRBV7-2 to TRBJ2-3; a possible D gene is TRBD2 (6 bases). Deletions cut 5 bases from V and 2 bases from J, with 20 bases between. This CDR3 spans 17 amino acids. The germline V gene has CDR1 SGHTA and CDR2 FQGNSA. DNA for the CDR3: TGTGCCAGCAGCCCTAAGCGCCGGACTACCTACACAGATACGCAGTATTTT. Its protein product is CASSPKRRTTYTDTQYF.

The chain links TRBV27 to TRBJ2-2, with D unclear. V was pared by 6 bases and J by 8 bases, with 19 bases between. This CDR3 region has 15 residues. The V gene's germline CDR1 is MNHEY and CDR2 SMNVEV (reference sequence). As DNA, the CDR3 is TGTGCCAGCAGCCCGACATGGGTAGCCGAAGGGGAGCTGTTTTTT. Protein sequence: CASSPTWVAEGELFF.

V usage is TRBV7-2 and J usage is TRBJ2-7, with 10 bases lining up with TRBD2. The CDR3 contains 15 residues. Germline CDR1 SGHTA, CDR2 FQGNSA. After removal of 7 bases from V and 4 bases from J, the junction contained 10 bases not matched to a gene. CDR3 in DNA: TGTGCCAGCACCCCGGGAGCGGGGGGGCAATACGAGCAGTACTTC. This translates into CASTPGAGGQYEQYF.

The chain is built from TRBV9 and TRBJ2-4; no clear D gene. The ends were cut back, 0 bases at V and 9 bases at J, with 10 bases in the middle. Germline V gene lookup returns CDR1 SGDLS and CDR2 YYNGEE. This CDR3 has 13 residues. DNA of the CDR3: TGTGCCAGCAGCGTAGACCCCTCGAGCATTCAGTACTTC. Its protein product is CASSVDPSSIQYF.

This chain joins TRBV7-8 and TRBJ2-2; the match to TRBD1 covers 9 bases. The germline gives CDR1 SGHVS, CDR2 FQNEAQ. This CDR3 is built from 14 residues. Trimming at V came to 5 bases and at J to 7 bases, leaving 5 bases not matched to a gene. CDR3 sequence reads: CASSPTGGGGELFF. For the CDR3, the DNA is TGTGCCAGCAGCCCGACAGGGGGTGGCGGGGAGCTGTTTTTT.

The gene calls are TRBV19 and TRBJ1-2; no clear D gene. The V gene's germline CDR1 is LNHDA and CDR2 SQIVND (reference sequence). This CDR3 has 13 residues. V was pared by 3 bases and J by 2 bases, with 7 bases between. The CDR3 loop reads CASSIGRNYGYTF. The CDR3 bases are TGTGCCAGTAGTATTGGCAGAAACTATGGCTACACCTTC.

The chain has TRBV9 and TRBJ2-7; 7 bases match TRBD1. V shed 4 bases and J 0 bases; nucleotides not matched to a gene: 7. There are 15 residues in the CDR3. CDR1 and CDR2 (germline): SGDLS, YYNGEE. CDR3 in DNA: TGTGCCAGCAGCATCCGACAGGGAAGCTCCTACGAGCAGTACTTC. This sequence encodes CASSIRQGSSYEQYF.

The chain combines TRBV5-1 with TRBJ2-7, with 8 bases that match TRBD1. Trimming cost V 2 bases and J 7 bases; bases outside gene matches: 14. Per germline, CDR1 SGHRS and CDR2 YFSETQ. This CDR3 has 16 residues. The CDR3: CASSFLDMDRAGEQYF. The DNA for the CDR3 is TGCGCCAGCAGCTTTCTCGATATGGACAGGGCGGGGGAGCAGTACTTC.

The chain joins TRBV19 to TRBJ2-6; D tentatively reads TRBD1 or TRBD2 (6 bases each). Looked up from germline, CDR1 is LNHDA and CDR2 is SQIVND (reference sequence). The CDR3 is made up of 16 amino acids. V lost 3 bases, J lost 0 bases, and 9 bases lay in between. The CDR3 here is CASSIGGPSGANVLTF. In DNA form, the CDR3 reads TGTGCCAGTAGTATCGGGGGCCCCTCTGGGGCCAACGTCCTGACTTTC.